Below are 21 T cell receptor beta chains sequenced from a single sample in a study of T cell repertoires in cytomegalovirus infection. One entry per CDR3 protein, called by TCRdb with MiXCR from the reads. Found here are under 150,000 distinct CDR3 sequences, more than 7% of them singletons; the top ten hold around 10%. What was sequenced was PBMCs. The receptors originated from a human donor in good health (CMV status not recorded). Some clones in this sample may be carry-over from other donors' samples.

The sample holds a few counts of this clonotype. The gene calls are TRBV29-1 and TRBJ2-5; D is uncertain. The V gene lost 7 bases and the J gene lost 4 bases, with 7 bases spanning the gap. Germline values: CDR1 SQVTM, CDR2 ANQGSEA. The CDR3 contains 10 residues. CDR3 bases: TGCAGCGCCAGTGGAGAGACCCAGTACTTC. It specifies CSASGETQYF.

This clonotype came up many times. The chain uses TRBV2 and TRBJ2-2, with a possible D match to TRBD2 (5 bases). V was pared by 7 bases and J by 0 bases, with 15 bases between. The CDR3 spans 16 residues. Germline CDR1 SNHLY, CDR2 FYNNEI. The CDR3 loop is CASKREINPNTGELFF. The CDR3 DNA is TGTGCCAGCAAAAGGGAGATCAACCCGAACACCGGGGAGCTGTTTTTT.

This clonotype has ten or more counts. This chain joins TRBV12-3 or TRBV12-4 and TRBJ1-4, with 8 nucleotides matching TRBD1. CDR3 size: 16 residues. J gave up 6 bases and V 4 bases, and 10 bases lay outside the gene matches. CDR3 DNA sequence: TGTGCCAGCAGTTCCCTGACCGGACAGGGCTATGAAAAACTGTTTTTT. Protein sequence: CASSSLTGQGYEKLFF.

This clonotype occurred a few times. V gene TRBV20-1 combines with J gene TRBJ1-6, with TRBD1 as a possible D gene (5 bases). V lost 0 bases and J 2 bases, leaving 14 bases between the germline ends. The germline CDR1 and CDR2 sequences are DFQATT and SNEGSKA (reference sequence). There are 17 residues in the CDR3. The CDR3 reads CSARDAGQNTYNSPLHF. Here the CDR3 DNA reads TGCAGTGCTAGAGATGCAGGGCAGAACACCTATAATTCACCCCTCCACTTT.

This chain joins TRBV5-5 and TRBJ1-5; 8 bases align to TRBD1. The V segment lost 1 base and the J segment 6 bases; nucleotides outside the gene matches: 3. The CDR3 loop spans 14 amino acids. From germline, CDR1 is SGHKS and CDR2 YYEKEE (reference sequence). CDR3 DNA: TGTGCCAGCAGCTTGACAGGGGGTGGTCAGCCCCAGCATTTT. Its translation: CASSLTGGGQPQHF.

This clonotype was observed at least ten times. V gene TRBV2 combines with J gene TRBJ1-4; the D is unclear. Deletions cut 5 bases from V and 8 bases from J, with 15 bases between. This CDR3 is 14 amino acids long. The germline gives CDR1 SNHLY, CDR2 FYNNEI. The CDR3 loop is CASSQGQAGEKLFF. The DNA for the CDR3 is TGTGCCAGCAGTCAAGGTCAGGCGGGAGAAAAACTGTTTTTT. Drawing the rest from reference TRBV2 and TRBJ1-4, the complete variable domain is EPEVTQTPSHQVTQMGQEVILRCVPISNHLYFYWYRQILGQKVEFLVSFYNNEISEKSEIFDDQFSVERPDGSNFTLKIRSTKLEDSAMYFCASSQGQAGEKLFFGSGTQLSVL.

The chain couples TRBV14 to TRBJ2-5; TRBD1 agrees at 7 bases. The CDR3 consists of 13 residues. The ends lost 4 bases at V and 9 bases at J; junction bases unmatched: 8. CDR1 and CDR2 (germline): SGHDN, FVKESK. In DNA, the CDR3 is TGTGCCAGCAGCCCCCAGACAGGGAGTGCCCAGTACTTC. This gives the protein CASSPQTGSAQYF.

This clonotype was counted at least ten times. The rearrangement links TRBV12-3 or TRBV12-4 to TRBJ2-7; D remains unclear. The CDR3 covers 14 residues. V was pared by 5 bases and J by 5 bases, with 16 bases between. CDR3 nucleotide sequence: TGTGCCAGCAGTCCCAACTCGGGCCCCAACGAGCAGTACTTC. This codes for CASSPNSGPNEQYF.

There are many counts of this clonotype. The chain employs TRBV19 and TRBJ1-1, with D uncertain. From germline, CDR1 is LNHDA and CDR2 SQIVND (reference sequence). V lost 7 bases and J 0 bases, leaving 9 bases between the germline ends. The CDR3 runs to 13 residues. Written as DNA, the CDR3 is TGTGCCAGTAAAGGGCCCTTGAACACTGAAGCTTTCTTT. Translated: CASKGPLNTEAFF.

This clonotype was seen many times. The chain uses TRBV2 and TRBJ1-5; the D gene is possibly TRBD1 (5 bases). Germline CDR1 SNHLY, CDR2 FYNNEI. The length of the CDR3 is 12 residues. V was cut by 8 bases and J by 4 bases, with 9 bases left in between. CDR3 region: CASGGPNQPQHF. CDR3 DNA sequence: TGTGCCAGCGGGGGACCGAATCAGCCCCAGCATTTT.

This clonotype has a handful of counts. The rearrangement uses TRBV28 and TRBJ1-4; 9 bases map to TRBD1. This CDR3 has 17 residues. The germline V gene encodes CDR1 MDHEN and CDR2 SYDVKM. V lost 4 bases, J lost 0 bases, and 6 bases stayed unmatched. CDR3 sequence: CASSSGQGLATNEKLFF. For the CDR3, the DNA is TGTGCCAGCAGTTCGGGACAGGGACTTGCAACTAATGAAAAACTGTTTTTT.

The chain combines TRBV5-1 with TRBJ1-2; 10 bases align to TRBD1. The germline gives CDR1 SGHRS, CDR2 YFSETQ. J was trimmed by 4 bases and V by 5 bases; bases with no gene match: 8. CDR3 size: 15 residues. The CDR3 protein is CASRRDRGSVYGYTF. The CDR3 region has the DNA TGCGCCAGCAGGCGGGACAGGGGTTCTGTCTATGGCTACACCTTC.

This clonotype has a count of ten or more. The gene calls are TRBV7-9 and TRBJ1-2; TRBD1 matches at 8 bases. CDR1 is SEHNR, CDR2 FQNEAQ, per germline (reference sequence). This CDR3 has 15 residues. The V and J ends lost 4 bases and 8 bases, in that order; junction bases with no gene match: 12. CDR3 sequence reads: CASSSSDRGSAGYTF. In nucleotides, the CDR3 is TGTGCCAGCAGCTCAAGCGACAGGGGCTCGGCAGGCTACACCTTC.

In regard to this clonotype: A much more abundant neighbour one base away suggests this may be a read error. The chain links TRBV12-3 or TRBV12-4 to TRBJ1-1; possible D gene TRBD1, 5 bases. This CDR3 comprises 14 residues. The CDR3 DNA reads as TGTACCAGCAGTTTCGGGGGGTTGAACACTGAAGCTTTCTTT. Its protein is CTSSFGGLNTEAFF.

This clonotype appeared many times. The rearrangement joins TRBV29-1 to TRBJ2-7; D is ambiguous. V lost 5 bases and J 0 bases, leaving 11 bases between the germline ends. This CDR3 comprises 13 residues. Germline assignment: CDR1 SQVTM and CDR2 ANQGSEA. The CDR3 loop reads CSVRSASSYEQYF. The CDR3 bases are TGCAGCGTTAGGAGCGCCTCCTCCTACGAGCAGTACTTC.

The gene calls are TRBV6-6 and TRBJ2-3; possibly TRBD1 for D (6 bases). The CDR3 loop spans 16 amino acids. Trimming pared 2 bases from V and 0 bases from J, leaving 12 bases between. Germline V lookup: CDR1 MNHNY, CDR2 SVGAGI (reference sequence). The CDR3 sequence: CASSYGRTASTDTQYF. The CDR3 DNA reads TGTGCCAGCAGTTACGGGCGGACAGCCAGCACAGATACGCAGTATTTT.

The sample holds many counts of this clonotype. The rearrangement uses TRBV11-3 and TRBJ2-5; 8 bases line up with TRBD1. Germline trimming cut 4 bases from V and 4 bases from J; bases unmatched to any gene: 11. The CDR3 totals 16 residues. CDR1 and CDR2 (germline): SGHNT, YENEEA. The CDR3 loop is CASSSGTSQGVETQYF. CDR3 nucleotides: TGTGCCAGCAGCTCGGGAACTTCACAGGGGGTAGAGACCCAGTACTTC.

CDR3 sequence (DNA): TGCGCCAGCAGCTCGGACAGGGGTAATAATTCACCCCTCCACTTT. It codes for CASSSDRGNNSPLHF. The chain carries TRBV5-1 and TRBJ1-6; TRBD1 agrees at 9 bases. Germline values: CDR1 SGHRS, CDR2 YFSETQ. This CDR3 contains 15 residues. The J segment lost 5 bases and the V segment lost 3 bases, leaving 3 bases of the junction unmatched. Combining the CDR3 with reference TRBV5-1 and TRBJ1-6 gives the whole variable domain KAGVTQTPRYLIKTRGQQVTLSCSPISGHRSVSWYQQTPGQGLQFLFEYFSETQRNKGNFPGRFSGRQFSNSRSEMNVSTLELGDSALYLCASSSDRGNNSPLHFGNGTRLTVT.

This clonotype was seen a few times. At one end, the junction sequence differs from germline, possibly due to a read error. The chain has TRBV12-5 and TRBJ1-1, with TRBD1 matching over 7 bases. The V gene's germline CDR1 is LGHNT and CDR2 FRNRAP. CDR3 length equals 13 residues. Here the CDR3 reads CTSAIATGTEAFF. In nucleotides, the CDR3 is TGTACTAGTGCCATAGCGACAGGGACTGAAGCTTTCTTT.

The chain recombines TRBV29-1 with TRBJ2-2, with D perhaps being TRBD1 or TRBD2 (5 bases each). Trimming shortened V by 2 bases and J by 5 bases, and 12 bases separated the two germline ends. This CDR3 is built from 14 residues. Germline V lookup: CDR1 SQVTM, CDR2 ANQGSEA. CDR3 DNA sequence: TGCAGCGTTGAACAGGGTTGGGGGACCGGGGAGCTGTTTTTT. Translating gives CSVEQGWGTGELFF.

This clonotype appeared many times. The chain employs TRBV12-3 or TRBV12-4 and TRBJ2-2; no reliable D call. The CDR3 has 12 amino acids. Between the trimmed V and J ends, which lost 5 bases and 7 bases, there was a span of 8 bases. CDR3 amino acids: CASSPLLGELFF. The DNA for the CDR3 is TGTGCCAGCAGTCCCTTACTCGGGGAGCTGTTTTTT.